This T cell receptor beta chain was sequenced during a study of response to subunit inactivated influenza vaccine. The CDR3 contains 13 residues. Germline V gene lookup returns CDR1 MGHRA and CDR2 YSYEKL. J was trimmed by 6 bases and V by 4 bases; bases with no gene match: 5. TCRdb ran MiXCR on the RT-PCR reads and lists one entry per CDR3 protein. Of just under 550,000 distinct CDR3 sequences in the sample, 20% to 25% were seen once. This clonotype has only a few counts. These same records also appear under a second study, on T cells expressing NK-cell markers. This second report adds: 5'RACE template switching built TCR beta cDNA with unique molecular identifiers. It was still unclear whether expanded NKG2C+ T cell clones were HCMV specific.

Sequencing was performed on CD4+ T cells sorted from PBMCs, taken 11 to 12 days after vaccination. The genes are TRBV4-1 and TRBJ2-7; 8 bases match TRBD2. The clonotype was recovered from a man aged 50 to 60 who received an inactivated influenza vaccine. Here the CDR3 DNA reads TGCGCCAGCAGCCGTCTGCGGGGGGCCGAGCAGTACTTC. Protein sequence: CASSRLRGAEQYF.